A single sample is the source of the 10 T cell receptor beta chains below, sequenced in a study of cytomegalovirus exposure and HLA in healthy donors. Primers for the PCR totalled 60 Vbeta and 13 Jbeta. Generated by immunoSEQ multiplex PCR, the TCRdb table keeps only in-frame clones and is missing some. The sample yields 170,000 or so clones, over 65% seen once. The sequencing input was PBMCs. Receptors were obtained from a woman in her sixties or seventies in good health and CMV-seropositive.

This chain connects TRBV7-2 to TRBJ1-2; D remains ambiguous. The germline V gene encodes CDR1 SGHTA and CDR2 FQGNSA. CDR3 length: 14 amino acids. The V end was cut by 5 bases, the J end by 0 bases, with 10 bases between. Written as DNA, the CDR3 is TGTGCCAGCAGCCGTGACGGGACTAACTATGGCTACACCTTC. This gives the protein CASSRDGTNYGYTF.

The CDR3 bases are TGTGCCTGGATACGGGCAGGGGGTAATTCACCCCTCCACTTT. Protein sequence: CAWIRAGGNSPLHF. The chain has TRBV30 and TRBJ1-6, with TRBD1 identical over 7 bases. The CDR3 runs to 14 residues. V lost 4 bases and J lost 6; bases outside the gene matches: 6. Germline-derived CDR1 and CDR2 are GTSNPN and SVGIG (reference sequence).

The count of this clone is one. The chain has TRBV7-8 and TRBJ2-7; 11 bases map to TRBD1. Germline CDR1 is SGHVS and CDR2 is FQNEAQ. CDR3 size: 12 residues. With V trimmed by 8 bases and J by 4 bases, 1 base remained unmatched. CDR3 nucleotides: TGTGCCAGCGGACAGGGGGCTTACGAGCAGTACTTC. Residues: CASGQGAYEQYF.

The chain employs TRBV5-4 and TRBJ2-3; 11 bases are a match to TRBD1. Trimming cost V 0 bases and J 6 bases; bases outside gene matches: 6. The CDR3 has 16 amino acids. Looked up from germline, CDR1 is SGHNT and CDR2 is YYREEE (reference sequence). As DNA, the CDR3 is TGTGCCAGCAGCTTGGATGGGACAGGGGGTGGGGATACGCAGTATTTT. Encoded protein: CASSLDGTGGGDTQYF.

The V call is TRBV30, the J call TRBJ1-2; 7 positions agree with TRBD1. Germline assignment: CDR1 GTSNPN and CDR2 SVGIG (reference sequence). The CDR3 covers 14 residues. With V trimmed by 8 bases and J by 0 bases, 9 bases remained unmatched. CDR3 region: CAGFLQGTNYGYTF. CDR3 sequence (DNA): TGTGCCGGTTTTTTACAGGGGACTAACTATGGCTACACCTTC.

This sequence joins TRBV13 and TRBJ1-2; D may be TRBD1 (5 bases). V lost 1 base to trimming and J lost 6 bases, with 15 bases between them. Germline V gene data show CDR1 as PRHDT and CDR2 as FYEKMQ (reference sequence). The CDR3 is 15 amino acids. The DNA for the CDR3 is TGTGCCAGCAGCTTAGTTGCAGGGAAAGTAAATGGCTACACCTTC. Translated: CASSLVAGKVNGYTF.

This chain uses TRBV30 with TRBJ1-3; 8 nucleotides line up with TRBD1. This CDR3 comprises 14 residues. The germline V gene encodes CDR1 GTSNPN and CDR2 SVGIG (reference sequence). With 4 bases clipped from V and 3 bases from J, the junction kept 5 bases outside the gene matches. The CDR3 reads CAWNTQGGGNTIYF. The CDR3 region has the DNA TGTGCCTGGAATACACAGGGGGGTGGAAACACCATATATTTT.

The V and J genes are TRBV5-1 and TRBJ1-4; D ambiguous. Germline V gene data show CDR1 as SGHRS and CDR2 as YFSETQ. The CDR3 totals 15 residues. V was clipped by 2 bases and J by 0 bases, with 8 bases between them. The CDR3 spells CASSFGRATNEKLFF. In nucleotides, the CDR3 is TGCGCCAGCAGCTTTGGTCGGGCAACTAATGAAAAACTGTTTTTT.

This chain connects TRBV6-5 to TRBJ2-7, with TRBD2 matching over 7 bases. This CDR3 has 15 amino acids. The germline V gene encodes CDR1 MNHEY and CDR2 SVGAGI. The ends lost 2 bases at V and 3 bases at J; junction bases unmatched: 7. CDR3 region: CASSYGRDSFYEQYF. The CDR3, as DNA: TGTGCCAGCAGTTACGGGAGGGACTCCTTCTACGAGCAGTACTTC.

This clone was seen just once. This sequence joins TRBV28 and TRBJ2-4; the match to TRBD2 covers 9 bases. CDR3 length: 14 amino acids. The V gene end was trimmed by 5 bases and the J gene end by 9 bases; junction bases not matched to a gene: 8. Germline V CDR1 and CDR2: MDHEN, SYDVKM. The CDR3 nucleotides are TGTGCCAGCAGTATAAGCGGGAGGTTAACCATTCAGTACTTC. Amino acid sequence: CASSISGRLTIQYF.